The rows below give T cell receptor beta chains drawn from one sample of a study of blood T cell repertoires in COVID-19. Measured with immunoSEQ multiplex PCR; TCRdb has only the in-frame clones, and not every one. The sample gives approximately 150,000 clones, about 85% of which show up once; approximately 8.4% is in the top ten. The sequencing sample was made of PBMCs or T cells enriched from blood (not recorded which). The receptors stem from a woman aged 45-65 years who had recovered from COVID-19. Both conserved end residues are part of each CDR3. The order of the fields is D gene, J gene, V gene, clone size, CDR3 DNA, CDR3 protein. D genes are given only for firm matches. Clone size is shown for a subset of rows, as once, few, many or a class of expanded clone.

TRBD1	TRBJ2-2	TRBV7-3	.	TGTGCCAGCAGCTCGGGCGGGACAGGCGCCGGGGAGCTGTTTTTT	CASSSGGTGAGELFF
TRBD2	TRBJ2-3	TRBV9	.	TGTGCCAGCACCCGGGAGGGGGGGGCCCGCACAGATACGCAGTATTTT	CASTREGGARTDTQYF
.	TRBJ2-1	TRBV4-2	.	TGTGCCAGCAGCCAAGGCGGGAACCACAATGAGCAGTTCTTC	CASSQGGNHNEQFF
.	TRBJ2-1	TRBV3-1/TRBV3-2	few	TGTGCCAGCAGCCAATTGTGGGGCCCTAAAGGAAATGAGCAGTTCTTC	CASSQLWGPKGNEQFF
TRBD1	TRBJ1-2	TRBV14	.	TGTGCCAGCAGCCGCTCACAGGGGCATGGCTACACCTTC	CASSRSQGHGYTF
TRBD1	TRBJ1-3	TRBV7-9	.	TGTGCCAGCAGCAATCAGGGGGCGATGGGAAACACCATATATTTT	CASSNQGAMGNTIYF
.	TRBJ2-1	TRBV7-8	few	TGTGCCAGCAGCTTTATCCGGGGGGCTTACAATGAGCAGTTCTTC	CASSFIRGAYNEQFF
.	TRBJ1-2	TRBV6-5	.	TGTGCCAGCACTCGGCCGGGGTTACAAAATGGCTACACCTTC	CASTRPGLQNGYTF
TRBD2	TRBJ2-1	TRBV10-3	.	TGTGCCACCGGACTAGCGGGGGGGCCAGGGCAGTTCTTC	CATGLAGGPGQFF
.	TRBJ1-4	TRBV28	.	TGTGCCAGCAGTTTAAACGAGAGGAGAGGTGAAAAACTGTTTTTT	CASSLNERRGEKLFF
TRBD1	TRBJ1-1	TRBV5-1	few	TGCGCCAGCAGCTTGGGACAGGGGGCTGGCACTGAAGCTTTCTTT	CASSLGQGAGTEAFF
.	TRBJ2-1	TRBV7-9	.	TGTGCCAGCAGCAGACGGGACTCCGCATTCCTTGGAGAGCAGTTCTTC	CASSRRDSAFLGEQFF
.	TRBJ2-7	TRBV27	.	TGTGCCAGCAGTACCGGGAACTCCTACGAGCAGTACTTC	CASSTGNSYEQYF
TRBD1	TRBJ2-7	TRBV7-2	.	TGTGCCAGCAGCTCGTCCCGGGACAGGGACGAGCAGTACTTC	CASSSSRDRDEQYF
TRBD1	TRBJ2-4	TRBV11-2	.	TGTGCCAGCAGCCTCGACAGGGGAAACATTCAGTACTTC	CASSLDRGNIQYF
.	TRBJ2-5	TRBV12-3/TRBV12-4	few	TGTGCCAGCAGCTTTCTAGAGACCCAGTACTTC	CASSFLETQYF
.	TRBJ2-5	TRBV14	.	TGTGCCAGCAGCCAAGAAGGAGGGTTAGAGACCCAGTACTTC	CASSQEGGLETQYF
.	TRBJ1-2	TRBV6-2/TRBV6-3	.	TGTGCCAGCAGTTACTCGCCCAGTTCCTATGGCTACACCTTC	CASSYSPSSYGYTF
TRBD2	TRBJ2-7	TRBV18	.	TGTGCCAGCTCACCGACTAGCGGGGGGGGCTACGAGCAGTACTTC	CASSPTSGGGYEQYF
.	TRBJ1-4	TRBV19	few	TGTGCCAGTAAGAGCGCGACTAATGAAAAACTGTTTTTT	CASKSATNEKLFF
.	TRBJ2-6	TRBV4-2	.	TGTGCCAGCAGCCAAGCGGGCTCTGGGGCCAACGTCCTGACTTTC	CASSQAGSGANVLTF
TRBD1	TRBJ1-1	TRBV7-3	.	TGTGCCAGCAGCTTAATTGGCGGGACAGGGCCAAACACTGAAGCTTTCTTT	CASSLIGGTGPNTEAFF
.	TRBJ2-1	TRBV5-1	.	TGCGCCAGCAGCTTGGGGGCCCTAGCCCCCTACAATGAGCAGTTCTTC	CASSLGALAPYNEQFF
.	TRBJ2-2	TRBV3-1/TRBV3-2	.	TGTGCCAGCAGCCAAGAGGTGGGGGCCAACACCGGGGAGCTGTTTTTT	CASSQEVGANTGELFF
.	TRBJ2-2	TRBV19	.	TGTGCCAGTAGTATAGGGACTTATATCGCGAACACCGGGGAGCTGTTTTTT	CASSIGTYIANTGELFF
.	TRBJ1-4	TRBV5-8	.	TGTGCCAGCAGCCGTCAGCGGAGCCTCAATGAAAAACTGTTTTTT	CASSRQRSLNEKLFF
.	TRBJ1-1	TRBV19	.	TGTGCCAGTATACCCGGGGTTTACACTGAAGCTTTCTTT	CASIPGVYTEAFF
.	TRBJ1-2	TRBV19	.	TGTGCCAGTAGTTTAACCGGGATTTTCGCTTATGGCTACACCTTC	CASSLTGIFAYGYTF
TRBD2	TRBJ2-1	TRBV7-8	.	TGTGCCAGCAGCTTAGTAGTAGCGGGAACAAGTAATGAGCAGTTCTTC	CASSLVVAGTSNEQFF
.	TRBJ1-1	TRBV28	.	TGTGCCAGCAGAGTAGCAAGCGTGGCTTTCTTT	CASRVASVAFF
TRBD1	TRBJ1-2	TRBV18	.	TGTGCCAGCTCACCAACCCCGGGACAGGGTGCCACTAACTATGGCTACACCTTC	CASSPTPGQGATNYGYTF
.	TRBJ1-3	TRBV7-6	few	TGTGCCAGCAGCCCCTTGGGGAGCGCGGGAAACACCATATATTTT	CASSPLGSAGNTIYF
TRBD1	TRBJ2-7	TRBV29-1	.	TGCAGCGTTTTTACTCATACAGGGGCCCGCTACGAGCAGTACTTC	CSVFTHTGARYEQYF
.	TRBJ1-5	TRBV7-2	.	TGTGCCAGCAGCCTTGAGCCTCAGCCCCAGCATTTT	CASSLEPQPQHF
TRBD2	TRBJ2-1	TRBV12-3/TRBV12-4	.	TGTGCCAGCCGCCTGGGACTAGAGCAGTTCTTC	CASRLGLEQFF
.	TRBJ1-2	TRBV24-1	.	TGTGCCACCAGTGAGACGGGGACATTAGGCTACACCTTC	CATSETGTLGYTF
.	TRBJ1-5	TRBV28	.	TGTGCCAGCAGTTCCCCCTCGAGGGCCCAGCCCCAGCATTTT	CASSSPSRAQPQHF
.	TRBJ1-5	TRBV27	many	TGTGCCAGCAGTAGGGGCAGTACACAGCCCCAGCATTTT	CASSRGSTQPQHF
.	TRBJ1-5	TRBV29-1	.	TGCAGCGTTGACACGGGTGATGGAGCCCAGCATTTT	CSVDTGDGAQHF
.	TRBJ1-1	TRBV2	.	TGTGCCAGCAGGGAGAGGGTGGTGGGCACTGAAGCTTTCTTT	CASRERVVGTEAFF
TRBD2	TRBJ2-3	TRBV7-2	.	TGTGCCAGCAGCTCCACATTAGCGGGGGGGCAGGGAGATACGCAGTATTTT	CASSSTLAGGQGDTQYF
TRBD1	TRBJ1-1	TRBV5-4	.	TGTGCCAGCAGCTTGCAGTCAGGGGGAAGTGGGACTGAAGCTTTCTTT	CASSLQSGGSGTEAFF
TRBD1	TRBJ2-1	TRBV19	few	TGTGCCAGTAGTACCAGGGACAGGCAGTTCTTC	CASSTRDRQFF
.	TRBJ1-2	TRBV3-1/TRBV3-2	.	TGTGCCAGCAGCCACACAGGGAGCAGCGATGGCTACACCTTC	CASSHTGSSDGYTF
.	TRBJ1-3	TRBV5-6	.	TGTGCCAGCAGCTTTCGTTCCGGGGTCTCTGGAAACACCATATATTTT	CASSFRSGVSGNTIYF
TRBD1	TRBJ1-5	TRBV19	few	TGTGCCAGTAGTGTCCAGGGGGCTAGCAATCAGCCCCAGCATTTT	CASSVQGASNQPQHF
TRBD2	TRBJ2-1	TRBV7-8	.	TGTGCCAGCAGCTGGCACGGGACTAGCGGGTACAATGAGCAGTTCTTC	CASSWHGTSGYNEQFF
TRBD1	TRBJ1-6	TRBV28	.	TGTGCCAGCAGGCCGGTAGGGACAGACTATTCACCCCTCCACTTT	CASRPVGTDYSPLHF
TRBD1	TRBJ2-7	TRBV19	.	TGTGCCAGTAGTAGGGACAGCTCATCGTTCTACGAGCAGTACTTC	CASSRDSSSFYEQYF
.	TRBJ1-6	TRBV19	.	TGTGCCAGTAAGAGCTCCTATAATTCACCCCTCCACTTT	CASKSSYNSPLHF
TRBD2	TRBJ2-1	TRBV16	.	TGTGCCAGCAGCCGGGGGGGAAATGAGCAGTTCTTC	CASSRGGNEQFF
TRBD1	TRBJ1-2	TRBV7-3	.	TGTGCCAGCAGCTTAAACGGACAGGGGTATGGCTACACCTTC	CASSLNGQGYGYTF
TRBD2	TRBJ2-1	TRBV13	.	TGTGCCAGCACTTCCGGGACTAGCGGGACGGGGTACAATGAGCAGTTCTTC	CASTSGTSGTGYNEQFF